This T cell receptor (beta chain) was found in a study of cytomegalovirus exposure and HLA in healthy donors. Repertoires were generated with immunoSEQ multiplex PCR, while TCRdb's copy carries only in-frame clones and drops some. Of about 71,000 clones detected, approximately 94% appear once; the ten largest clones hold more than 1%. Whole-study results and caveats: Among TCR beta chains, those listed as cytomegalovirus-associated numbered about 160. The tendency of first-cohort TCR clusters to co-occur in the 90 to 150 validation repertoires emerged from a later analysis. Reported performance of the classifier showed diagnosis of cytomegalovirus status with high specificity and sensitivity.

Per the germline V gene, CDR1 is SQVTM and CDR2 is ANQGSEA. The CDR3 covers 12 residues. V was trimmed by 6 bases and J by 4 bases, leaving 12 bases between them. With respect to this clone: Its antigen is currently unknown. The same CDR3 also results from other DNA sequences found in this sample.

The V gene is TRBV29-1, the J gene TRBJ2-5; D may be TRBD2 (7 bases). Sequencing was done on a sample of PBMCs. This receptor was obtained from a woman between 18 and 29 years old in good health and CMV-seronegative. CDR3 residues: CSVRGRGETQYF. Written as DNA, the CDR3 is TGCAGCGTGAGGGGGAGGGGAGAGACCCAGTACTTC.